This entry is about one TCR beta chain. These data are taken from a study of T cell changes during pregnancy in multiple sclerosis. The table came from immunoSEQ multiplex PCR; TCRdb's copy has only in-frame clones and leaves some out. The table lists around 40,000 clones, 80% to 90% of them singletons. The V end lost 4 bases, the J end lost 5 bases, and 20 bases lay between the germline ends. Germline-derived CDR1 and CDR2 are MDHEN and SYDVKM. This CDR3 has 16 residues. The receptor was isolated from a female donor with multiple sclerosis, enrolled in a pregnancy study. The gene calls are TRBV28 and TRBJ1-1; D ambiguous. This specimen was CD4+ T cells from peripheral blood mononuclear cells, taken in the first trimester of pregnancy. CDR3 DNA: TGTGCCAGCAGTTCCTCCCAAACAAGCGGATTTACTGAAGCTTTCTTT. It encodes CASSSSQTSGFTEAFF.